The 17 T cell receptor beta chains reported below all come from one sample, sequenced in a study of metastatic and nonmetastatic thyroid tumors. Thyroid surgery took place with no prior treatment in any patient. TCRdb re-called the PCR reads through MiXCR. There are 5,000 to 8,000 clones in the sample; under 35% occur only once, and about 21% lies in the top ten. The specimen sequenced was tumor tissue. The source is a female donor with papillary thyroid cancer or a benign thyroid nodule (not recorded which). Some clones in this sample may be carry-over from other donors' samples.

The chain combines TRBV20-1 with TRBJ2-5, with 9 nucleotides matching TRBD2. V shed 2 bases, J shed 0 bases, and the junction held 4 bases outside the gene matches. Germline CDR1 and CDR2: DFQATT and SNEGSKA (reference sequence). The CDR3 is 15 amino acids. DNA of the CDR3: TGCAGTGCTAGAACCCTAGCGGGGAACCAAGAGACCCAGTACTTC. It is translated as CSARTLAGNQETQYF.

This clone turned up a few times. This is likely a read error, given that the CDR3 carries no conserved phenylalanine or tryptophan at its end. No DNA is shown, since the ends of the CDR3 on it are uncertain; the CDR3 is the one TCRdb lists. The chain recombines TRBV20-1 with TRBJ1-1. The CDR3 comprises 15 residues, both ends counted. CDR1 is DFQATT, CDR2 SNEGSKA, per germline (reference sequence). The CDR3 protein is CSARGGWDRNTEAFL.

Turning to this clone: This CDR3 fails to terminate in the conserved phenylalanine or tryptophan, so it likely reflects a read error. The rearrangement joins TRBV20-1 to TRBJ2-5; D is undetermined. The CDR3 contains 11 residues. The germline gives CDR1 DFQATT, CDR2 SNEGSKA (reference sequence). Trimming pared 6 bases from V and 2 bases from J, leaving 7 bases between. In DNA form, the CDR3 reads TGCAGTGCCAGAATGCAAGAGACCCAGTACTTA. This translates into CSARMQETQYL.

Ten or more counts support this clone. The chain employs TRBV24-1 and TRBJ2-1; TRBD1 matches at 10 bases. J gave up 4 bases and V 5 bases, and 4 bases lay outside the gene matches. Germline CDR1 KGHDR, CDR2 SFDVKD. CDR3 length: 15 amino acids. The CDR3 bases are TGTGCCACCAGTGGTGACAGGGGGCGTTACAATGAGCAGTTCTTC. This encodes CATSGDRGRYNEQFF.

The chain joins TRBV28 to TRBJ2-3; no firm D call. Germline CDR1 reads MDHEN; CDR2 reads SYDVKM. V dropped 5 bases and J dropped 2 bases, with 14 bases sitting between them. The CDR3 contains 15 residues. CDR3 in DNA: TGTGCCAGCAGTCCTCCTTCGGGCCTCACAGATACGCAGTATTTT. It is translated as CASSPPSGLTDTQYF.

The rearrangement joins TRBV5-6 to TRBJ1-2; no reliable D call. Trimming cost V 0 bases and J 5 bases, with 8 bases left between them. The CDR3 totals 13 residues. The germline gives CDR1 SGHDT, CDR2 YYEEEE. The CDR3 region has the DNA TGTGCCAGCAGCTTGGGCAGCTCTTATGGCTACACCTTC. Its protein is CASSLGSSYGYTF.

By share, this clone counts as medium-sized. This sequence joins TRBV12-3 or TRBV12-4 and TRBJ2-3, with D maybe TRBD2 (5 bases). The CDR3 contains 14 residues. The V gene lost 5 bases and the J gene lost 2 bases, with 11 bases spanning the gap. CDR3 sequence: CASSDHGITDTQYF. The CDR3 DNA sequence: TGTGCCAGCAGTGACCACGGGATCACAGATACGCAGTATTTT.

This chain connects TRBV6-1 to TRBJ2-2; D is unclear. V gave up 6 bases and J gave up 1 base, with 12 bases separating them. Germline CDR1 is MNHNS and CDR2 is SASEGT. The CDR3 loop spans 15 amino acids. The CDR3 loop is CASSLMGVNTGELFF. The CDR3 region has the DNA TGTGCCAGCAGCCTCATGGGTGTGAACACCGGGGAGCTGTTTTTT.

The chain recombines TRBV20-1 with TRBJ2-1; tentative D call: TRBD2 (6 bases). The germline gives CDR1 DFQATT, CDR2 SNEGSKA (reference sequence). The CDR3 extends over 15 amino acids. Trimming took off 1 base at V and 0 bases at J, with 10 bases between the two ends. In nucleotides, the CDR3 is TGCAGTGCTAGAGCGGGAGTGAGCTCCTACAATGAGCAGTTCTTC. Its translation: CSARAGVSSYNEQFF.

This clone rates as medium-sized. The CDR3 sequence is CASSPGQDNQPQHF. CDR3 in DNA: TGTGCCAGCAGTCCCGGACAGGACAATCAGCCCCAGCATTTT. The V call is TRBV6-1, the J call TRBJ1-5; TRBD1 matches at 7 bases. The CDR3 sequence is 14 residues long. Trimming cost V 5 bases and J 3 bases; bases outside gene matches: 4. Germline V lookup: CDR1 MNHNS, CDR2 SASEGT.

The rearrangement joins TRBV12-3 or TRBV12-4 to TRBJ2-7; TRBD1 or TRBD2 may be the D gene (5 bases each). Trimming removed 4 bases from V and 6 bases from J, with 7 bases in between. The CDR3 is 11 residues long. Here the CDR3 DNA reads TGTGCCAGCAGTTCGAGGGGCGAGCAGTACTTC. Translation gives CASSSRGEQYF.

The J gene is TRBJ1-1, the V gene TRBV20-1, with 7 bases lining up with TRBD1. The germline V gene has CDR1 DFQATT and CDR2 SNEGSKA (reference sequence). This CDR3 contains 14 residues. CDR3 in amino acids: CRGRQGGADTEAFF. The CDR3 region has the DNA TGCAGAGGCCGACAAGGGGGCGCGGACACTGAAGCTTTCTTT.

The chain has TRBV6-1 and TRBJ1-2, with TRBD1 as a possible D gene (5 bases). Germline-derived CDR1 and CDR2 are MNHNS and SASEGT. The CDR3 length is 15 residues. The V end was cut by 4 bases, the J end by 8 bases, with 20 bases between. In nucleotides, the CDR3 is TGTGCCAGCAGTGGTCCACAGGAAGGGTGGGAGGGCTACACCTTC. The encoded protein is CASSGPQEGWEGYTF.

This clone is classed as large (0.1 to 1%). The chain carries TRBV7-2 and TRBJ2-1; TRBD1 agrees at 8 bases. Germline V lookup: CDR1 SGHTA, CDR2 FQGNSA. The V gene end was trimmed by 0 bases and the J gene end by 8 bases; junction bases not matched to a gene: 9. The CDR3 totals 16 residues. CDR3 bases: TGTGCCAGCAGCTTAGCGCGGTGGCAGGGGGCCCATGAGCAGTTCTTC. Protein: CASSLARWQGAHEQFF.

The V and J genes are TRBV6-2 or TRBV6-3 and TRBJ2-3, with a tentative D call TRBD2 (6 bases). The germline V gene encodes CDR1 MNHEY and CDR2 SVGEGT. This CDR3 has 13 amino acids. V lost 7 bases to trimming and J lost 13 bases, with 21 bases between them. The CDR3 bases are TGTGCCAGCACCATGACCCGGGACTCCGCGGAGTATTTT. It translates to CASTMTRDSAEYF.

The genes are TRBV5-1 and TRBJ2-7, with 9 bases matching TRBD2. This CDR3 comprises 17 residues. Germline lookup yields CDR1 SGHRS and CDR2 YFSETQ. After removal of 1 base from V and 5 bases from J, the junction contained 13 bases not matched to a gene. The CDR3 bases are TGCGCCAGCAGCTTGTACGGCGGGAGGGAGGTTCACCACGAGCAGTACTTC. Protein sequence: CASSLYGGREVHHEQYF.

This clone ranks as medium-sized. V and J are TRBV9 and TRBJ1-5, with a weak D call TRBD1 (5 bases). The CDR3 length is 15 residues. V gave up 3 bases and J gave up 4 bases, with 14 bases separating them. The germline CDR1 and CDR2 sequences are SGDLS and YYNGEE. CDR3 residues: CASSGRDGWNQPQHF. The DNA for the CDR3 is TGTGCCAGCAGCGGAAGGGACGGTTGGAATCAGCCCCAGCATTTT.